A single sample is the source of the 17 T cell receptor beta chains below, sequenced in a study of graft-versus-host responses after intestinal transplantation (dated by TCRdb to about 2021). Library preparation employed the immunoSEQ multiplex PCR assay. TCRdb took over this immuneACCESS table, retaining in-frame rearrangements with V and J assigned. Such tables are incomplete; in checked studies, under half of the missing clones stem from an unresolved V gene, and the remainder is unexplained. The sample contains over 75,000 clones, 86% of them found a single time. Jointly, the top ten make up 1.4% of the sample. This specimen was PBMCs, taken 255 days after intestinal transplant. Source of these receptors: a human patient who received an intestinal transplant, so some T cells may come from the graft donor.

As to this clone: A read error may produce the germline difference seen at one junction end. V is TRBV6-1 and J is TRBJ1-2, with D maybe TRBD1 (6 bases). This CDR3 region has 12 residues. CDR1 MNHNS and CDR2 SASEGT come from the germline V gene. The CDR3 nucleotides read TGTGCCAGCAAACAGGGATCCTATGGCTACGCCTTC. This encodes CASKQGSYGYAF.

DNA of the CDR3: TGTGCCAGCAGTGCACGAAGGGGCGGTGGTGGCAATCAGCCCCAGCATTTT. Protein sequence: CASSARRGGGGNQPQHF. V and J are TRBV6-1 and TRBJ1-5; perhaps TRBD1 as D (5 bases). Trimming left V 4 bases short and J 2 bases short, with 18 bases between. This CDR3 has 17 residues. Per the germline V gene, CDR1 is MNHNS and CDR2 is SASEGT.

The chain couples TRBV30 to TRBJ2-3; D uncertain. This CDR3 spans 10 amino acids. CDR1 is GTSNPN, CDR2 SVGIG, per germline (reference sequence). With 6 bases removed from V and 7 bases from J, the gap between germline ends came to 8 bases. DNA of the CDR3: TGTGCCTGTGGGGAAAATACGCAGTATTTT. It translates to CACGENTQYF. Full variable domain (outside the CDR3, taken from reference TRBV30 and TRBJ2-3): SQTIHQWPATLVQPVGSPLSLECTVEGTSNPNLYWYRQAAGRGLQLLFYSVGIGQISSEVPQNLSASRPQDRQFILSSKKLLLSDSGFYLCACGENTQYFGPGTRLTVL.

In its sample, this clone was seen once. The junction departs from the called germline gene at one end, perhaps through a read error. CDR3 protein: CASSLSGLANEQFF. The CDR3 nucleotides read TGTGCTAGCAGCTTATCAGGGCTAGCGAATGAGCAGTTCTTC. The chain has TRBV7-7 and TRBJ2-1; D possibly corresponds to TRBD2 (6 bases). The CDR3 sequence is 14 residues long. Germline CDR1 is SSHAT and CDR2 is FNYEAQ (reference sequence).

The CDR3 is CASSLTSEWTDTQYF. The CDR3 region has the DNA TGTGCCAGCAGCTTGACTAGCGAGTGGACAGATACGCAGTATTTT. V and J are TRBV5-6 and TRBJ2-3, with 7 nucleotides matching TRBD2. The ends lost 1 base at V and 3 bases at J; junction bases unmatched: 5. The CDR3 covers 15 residues. CDR1 and CDR2 from the germline V gene are SGHDT and YYEEEE.

This clone was detected only once. The gene calls are TRBV5-6 and TRBJ1-4; D is perhaps TRBD1 (6 bases). This CDR3 has 16 residues. Trimming shortened V by 4 bases and J by 3 bases, and 16 bases separated the two germline ends. Germline V gene data show CDR1 as SGHDT and CDR2 as YYEEEE. The CDR3 spells CASSARTGFANEKLFF. The CDR3, as DNA: TGTGCCAGCAGCGCCCGTACAGGGTTTGCTAATGAAAAACTGTTTTTT.

The rearrangement links TRBV18 to TRBJ2-5, with unresolved D. Germline CDR1 reads KGHSH; CDR2 reads LQKENI. The CDR3 contains 15 residues. V lost 2 bases to trimming and J lost 1 base, with 11 bases between them. In DNA form, the CDR3 reads TGTGCCAGCTCACCAGATCCGGGCAGCCAAGAGACCCAGTACTTC. This sequence encodes CASSPDPGSQETQYF.

Of note for this clone: Other DNA sequences from this sample encode an identical CDR3 as well. V and J are TRBV5-1 and TRBJ1-1; D not resolved. Trimming stripped 0 bases from V and 1 base from J, with 10 bases between. This CDR3 has 15 amino acids. Germline values: CDR1 SGHRS, CDR2 YFSETQ. The CDR3 sequence is CASSLERIPNTEAFF. For the CDR3, the DNA is TGCGCCAGCAGCTTGGAAAGAATTCCGAACACTGAAGCTTTCTTT.

This chain uses TRBV15 with TRBJ1-1, with TRBD1 matching 8 bases. After removal of 4 bases from V and 1 base from J, the junction contained 2 bases not matched to a gene. There are 14 residues in the CDR3. Germline values: CDR1 LNHNV, CDR2 YYDKDF (reference sequence). CDR3 sequence (DNA): TGTGCCACCAGCAAAGGGACAGGGAACACTGAAGCTTTCTTT. Protein sequence: CATSKGTGNTEAFF.

The gene calls are TRBV7-9 and TRBJ2-5, with D possibly called TRBD1 or TRBD2 (7 bases each). The CDR3 has 17 amino acids. V was clipped by 6 bases and J by 4 bases, with 24 bases between them. Germline CDR1 and CDR2: SEHNR and FQNEAQ (reference sequence). CDR3 nucleotides: TGTGCCAGCAGGTCACCTACGACAGGGTCGGGGGGAGAGACCCAGTACTTC. Amino acids: CASRSPTTGSGGETQYF.

The chain employs TRBV11-2 and TRBJ2-3; 7 bases are a match to TRBD1. V lost 1 base and J lost 1; bases outside the gene matches: 5. In germline, CDR1 is SGHAT, CDR2 FQNNGV. The CDR3 spans 16 residues. The CDR3 spells CASSLGGGQRTDTQYF. CDR3 DNA sequence: TGTGCCAGCAGCTTAGGAGGGGGACAGCGCACAGATACGCAGTATTTT. Drawing the rest from reference TRBV11-2 and TRBJ2-3, the complete variable domain is EAGVAQSPRYKIIEKRQSVAFWCNPISGHATLYWYQQILGQGPKLLIQFQNNGVVDDSQLPKDRFSAERLKGVDSTLKIQPAKLEDSAVYLCASSLGGGQRTDTQYFGPGTRLTVL.

V and J are TRBV2 and TRBJ1-2, with D possibly TRBD1 on 6 matching bases. The germline CDR1 and CDR2 sequences are SNHLY and FYNNEI. The CDR3 contains 16 residues. Trimming took off 2 bases at V and 0 bases at J, with 13 bases between the two ends. DNA for the CDR3: TGTGCCAGCAGTGAATTGCGGGGGCCGACTAACTATGGCTACACCTTC. Its protein is CASSELRGPTNYGYTF.

The chain employs TRBV5-5 and TRBJ2-1, with D possibly being TRBD1 (5 bases). Germline CDR1 and CDR2: SGHKS and YYEKEE (reference sequence). V was pared by 4 bases and J by 4 bases, with 6 bases between. The CDR3 is 12 amino acids. The CDR3 here is CASSPGYNEQFF. The DNA of the CDR3 is TGTGCCAGCAGCCCAGGGTACAATGAGCAGTTCTTC.

The chain joins TRBV29-1 to TRBJ1-1; D remains unclear. The CDR3 totals 11 residues. Trimming took off 3 bases at V and 8 bases at J, with 10 bases between the two ends. Germline-derived CDR1 and CDR2 are SQVTM and ANQGSEA. This CDR3 reads CSVDGATEAFF. CDR3 nucleotides: TGCAGCGTTGACGGCGCGACCGAAGCTTTCTTT.

The chain employs TRBV11-2 and TRBJ2-2, with D unclear. The V end was cut by 4 bases, the J end by 5 bases, with 8 bases between. The germline gives CDR1 SGHAT, CDR2 FQNNGV. This CDR3 has 13 residues. CDR3 protein: CASSSTLTGELFF. CDR3 in DNA: TGTGCCAGCAGCTCCACCCTTACCGGGGAGCTGTTTTTT.

This clone was detected only a few times. This rearrangement joins TRBV6-1 to TRBJ1-1; a weak D match, TRBD1 (5 bases). Germline V lookup: CDR1 MNHNS, CDR2 SASEGT. V dropped 0 bases and J dropped 5 bases, with 16 bases sitting between them. This CDR3 is built from 16 residues. CDR3 in amino acids: CASSEAGGTAGTEAFF. CDR3 in DNA: TGTGCCAGCAGTGAAGCGGGGGGGACCGCCGGAACTGAAGCTTTCTTT.

The chain links TRBV5-1 to TRBJ2-5, with D perhaps given as TRBD1 or TRBD2 (5 bases each). The DNA matches TRBJ2-7 better at its end, which makes the J call doubtful. CDR3 length: 17 amino acids. Germline V gene data show CDR1 as SGHRS and CDR2 as YFSETQ. The CDR3 DNA sequence: TGCGCCAGCAGCTTGGAAGGGGTTGGTAAACTAGCCTACGAGCAGTACTTC. It translates to CASSLEGVGKLAYEQYF.